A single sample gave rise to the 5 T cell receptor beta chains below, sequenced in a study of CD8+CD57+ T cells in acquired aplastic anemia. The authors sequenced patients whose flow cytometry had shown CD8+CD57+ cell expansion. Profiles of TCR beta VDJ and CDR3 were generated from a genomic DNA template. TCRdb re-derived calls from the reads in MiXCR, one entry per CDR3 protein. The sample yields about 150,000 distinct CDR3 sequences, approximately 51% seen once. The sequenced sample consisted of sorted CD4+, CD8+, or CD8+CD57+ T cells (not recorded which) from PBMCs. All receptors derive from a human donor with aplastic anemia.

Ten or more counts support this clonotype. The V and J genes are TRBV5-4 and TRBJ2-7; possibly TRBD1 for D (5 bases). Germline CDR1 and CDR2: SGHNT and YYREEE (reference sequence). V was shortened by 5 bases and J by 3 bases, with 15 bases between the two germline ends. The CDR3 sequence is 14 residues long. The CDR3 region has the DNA TGTGCCAGCAGGGATCCTCAGGGCAACTACGAGCAGTACTTC. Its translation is CASRDPQGNYEQYF.

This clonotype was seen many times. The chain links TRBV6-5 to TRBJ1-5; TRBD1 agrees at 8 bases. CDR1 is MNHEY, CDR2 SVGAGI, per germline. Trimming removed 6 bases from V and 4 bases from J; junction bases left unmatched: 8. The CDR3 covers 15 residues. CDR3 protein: CASSPWGQDNQPQHF. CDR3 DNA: TGTGCCAGCAGCCCGTGGGGACAGGATAATCAGCCCCAGCATTTT.

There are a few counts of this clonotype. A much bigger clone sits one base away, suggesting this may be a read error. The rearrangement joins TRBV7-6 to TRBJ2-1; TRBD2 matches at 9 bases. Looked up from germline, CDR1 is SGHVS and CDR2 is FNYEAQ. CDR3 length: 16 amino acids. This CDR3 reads CASSLSGTSPYSEQFF. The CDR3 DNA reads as TGCGCCAGCAGCTTGTCCGGGACTAGCCCCTACAGTGAGCAGTTCTTC.

CDR3 nucleotide sequence: TGTGCCAGCAGCTCGGGGACCACGAACACTGAAGCTTTCTTT. Its translation is CASSSGTTNTEAFF. The V and J genes are TRBV7-6 and TRBJ1-1; the D gene is possibly TRBD1 (5 bases). The ends were cut back, 4 bases at V and 1 base at J, with 10 bases in the middle. The CDR3 totals 14 residues. Germline V CDR1 and CDR2: SGHVS, FNYEAQ.

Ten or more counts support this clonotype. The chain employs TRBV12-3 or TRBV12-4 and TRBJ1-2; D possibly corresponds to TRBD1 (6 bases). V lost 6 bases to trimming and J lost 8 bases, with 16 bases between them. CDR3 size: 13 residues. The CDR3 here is CASRSPPGDGYTF. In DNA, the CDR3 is TGTGCCAGCAGATCCCCCCCAGGGGACGGCTACACCTTC.